What follows is one T cell receptor beta chain and its context. This sample is part of a study of T cell changes during pregnancy in multiple sclerosis. Germline V gene lookup returns CDR1 MGHRA and CDR2 YSYEKL. The CDR3 runs to 17 residues. V was cut by 3 bases and J by 0 bases, with 17 bases left in between. This table comes from immunoSEQ multiplex PCR, and its TCRdb copy is limited to in-frame clones, with some not included. Among more than 95,000 clones, almost 95% were seen once, and the ten largest hold 0.75% to 0.95%. The starting material was peripheral blood, obtained after pregnancy. The receptor's source is a female donor with multiple sclerosis, enrolled in a pregnancy study. This chain joins TRBV4-1 and TRBJ1-2; D is ambiguous. In nucleotides, the CDR3 is TGCGCCAGCAGCCAGATGGGGATGGGGAGAGCTAACTATGGCTACACCTTC. This sequence encodes CASSQMGMGRANYGYTF.